This T cell receptor (beta chain) was sequenced in a study of blood T cell repertoires in COVID-19. About the research overall: Sources were T cells, B-cell-depleted T cells, or PBMCs; the material itself was cDNA or gDNA.

Clones were sequenced by immunoSEQ multiplex PCR, and TCRdb holds only the in-frame ones, with some missing. The table includes about 82,000 clones, around four fifths detected once. Sequencing used peripheral blood. This receptor was identified in a man aged 80 or over with active or convalescent COVID-19.

CDR3 amino acids: CASTDGTGERYQPQHF. In DNA, the CDR3 is TGTGCCAGCACCGATGGGACAGGGGAAAGGTATCAGCCCCAGCATTTT. The chain employs TRBV28 and TRBJ1-5; 10 bases are shared with TRBD1. The CDR3 is 16 amino acids. V dropped 7 bases and J dropped 5; count of bases not matched to a gene: 11. The germline CDR1 and CDR2 sequences are MDHEN and SYDVKM.